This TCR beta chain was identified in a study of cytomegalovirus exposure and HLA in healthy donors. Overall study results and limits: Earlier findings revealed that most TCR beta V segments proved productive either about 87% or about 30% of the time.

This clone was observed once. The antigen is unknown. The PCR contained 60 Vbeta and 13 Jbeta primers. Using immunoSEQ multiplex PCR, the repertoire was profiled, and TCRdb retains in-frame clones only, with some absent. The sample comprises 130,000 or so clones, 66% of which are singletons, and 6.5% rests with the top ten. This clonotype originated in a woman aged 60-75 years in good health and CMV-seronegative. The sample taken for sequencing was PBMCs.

The CDR3 loop reads CASLGQQETQYF. CDR3 DNA sequence: TGTGCCAGCCTGGGACAGCAAGAGACCCAGTACTTC. The rearrangement links TRBV18 to TRBJ2-5; 7 nucleotides match TRBD1. CDR1 and CDR2 (germline): KGHSH, LQKENI. The V and J ends lost 8 bases and 2 bases, in that order; junction bases with no gene match: 2. The CDR3 consists of 12 residues.